The 8 T cell receptor beta chains in this list originate from one sample, sequenced in a study of blood T cells in healthy people across ages. Together with a sample-barcoded 5' primer, a J-beta primer mix was included in a second PCR lasting about 7 to 11 cycles. TCRdb called the 5' RACE reads again in MiXCR, with one record for every CDR3 protein. The sample gives around 1,000,000 distinct CDR3 sequences, around 27% of which show up once; around 0.75% is in the top ten. Another study also made use of these data, one on T cells of mothers and their children.

The sequenced sample was blood. The receptors originated from a girl aged 2-10 years in good health.

This clonotype was detected only a few times. The chain uses TRBV4-1 and TRBJ1-4; TRBD1 agrees at 7 bases. V shed 2 bases, J shed 3 bases, and the junction held 3 bases outside the gene matches. CDR1 is MGHRA, CDR2 YSYEKL, per germline. The CDR3 extends over 15 amino acids. The CDR3 nucleotides read TGCGCCAGCAGCCAACTGACAGGGTCTAATGAAAAACTGTTTTTT. Translated: CASSQLTGSNEKLFF.

The V gene is TRBV29-1, the J gene TRBJ2-7; 14 bases map to TRBD2. Germline V lookup: CDR1 SQVTM, CDR2 ANQGSEA. The CDR3 is made up of 13 amino acids. The trim removed 7 bases at V and 6 bases at J, leaving 5 bases unmatched. The CDR3 reads CSAAGLAGAEQYF. DNA for the CDR3: TGCAGCGCTGCGGGACTAGCGGGGGCCGAGCAGTACTTC.

This chain connects TRBV25-1 to TRBJ1-3, with D tentatively TRBD1 (5 bases). Germline CDR1 reads MGHDK; CDR2 reads SYGVNS. V gave up 3 bases and J gave up 8 bases, with 26 bases separating them. The CDR3 consists of 18 residues. DNA of the CDR3: TGTGCCAGCAGTGAGTCTTCCCCCGGACGTCTCTCGGGGGACACCATATATTTT. It specifies CASSESSPGRLSGDTIYF.

V usage is TRBV7-8 and J usage is TRBJ1-4; D unclear. The CDR3 has 16 amino acids. Germline assignment: CDR1 SGHVS and CDR2 FQNEAQ. Trimming cost V 0 bases and J 2 bases, with 10 bases left between them. In DNA, the CDR3 is TGTGCCAGCAGCTTAGCGCTTCGGGCTACTAATGAAAAACTGTTTTTT. It codes for CASSLALRATNEKLFF.

The DNA of the CDR3 is TGTGCCAGCAGCGGGCGGTATGAAGAGACCCAGTACTTC. Amino acid sequence: CASSGRYEETQYF. The chain couples TRBV9 to TRBJ2-5; D ambiguous. The germline V gene encodes CDR1 SGDLS and CDR2 YYNGEE. The CDR3 is 13 amino acids. V was clipped by 3 bases and J by 3 bases, with 9 bases between them.

Written as DNA, the CDR3 is TGTGCCAGCAGCCCCCATGCGGGAGGGCCAGTCGACGAGCAGTACTTC. It encodes CASSPHAGGPVDEQYF. The gene calls are TRBV7-6 and TRBJ2-1, with 9 bases identical to TRBD2. The J call may not be correct, given that the DNA end is closer to TRBJ2-7. This CDR3 has 16 amino acids. Germline-derived CDR1 and CDR2 are SGHVS and FNYEAQ.

This clonotype was detected only a few times. The CDR3 spells CSARDSEGGGRGFSGYTF. Here the CDR3 DNA reads TGCAGTGCTAGAGATAGTGAGGGGGGCGGAAGGGGCTTTAGTGGCTACACCTTC. V gene TRBV20-1 combines with J gene TRBJ1-2; weak D call: TRBD1 (6 bases). The length of the CDR3 is 18 residues. V dropped 0 bases and J dropped 7 bases, with 27 bases sitting between them. The germline V gene encodes CDR1 DFQATT and CDR2 SNEGSKA (reference sequence).

V is TRBV29-1 and J is TRBJ1-1; tentative D call: TRBD1 (5 bases). Per the germline V gene, CDR1 is SQVTM and CDR2 is ANQGSEA. Trimming took 1 base from V and 5 from J, leaving 11 bases between them. The CDR3 runs 13 residues. This chain's CDR3 is CSVEGQLKTEAFF. The CDR3 nucleotides read TGCAGCGTTGAAGGACAGCTCAAGACTGAAGCTTTCTTT.